The present T cell receptor beta chain was sequenced within a study of blood T cells in healthy people across ages. General observations from the study: Relative to aged donors, long-lived donors carried more naive CD4+ cells and displayed higher diversity. Naive T cell percentage showed a strong correlation with the diversity of TCR beta. Donor CMV status was unknown, possibly confounding expanded clonotype changes.

The germline V and J ends were trimmed by 1 base and 8 bases, with 5 bases remaining between them. The CDR3 has 11 residues. Germline CDR1 reads MNHNY; CDR2 reads SVGAGI (reference sequence). Primed by a sample-barcoded 5' primer and a J-beta primer mix, a second PCR proceeded for roughly 6 to 12 cycles. TCRdb re-derived calls from the 5' RACE reads in MiXCR, one entry per CDR3 protein. The table lists 1.5 million or so distinct CDR3 sequences, 42% of them singletons. This clonotype was seen at least ten times. Its antigen is still unknown. The source of this sequence is a woman aged 18-29 years in good health. Material for sequencing was blood. V and J are TRBV6-6 and TRBJ1-1; D not resolved. The CDR3 sequence is CASSYFQEAFF. In DNA, the CDR3 is TGTGCCAGCAGTTACTTTCAGGAAGCTTTCTTT.